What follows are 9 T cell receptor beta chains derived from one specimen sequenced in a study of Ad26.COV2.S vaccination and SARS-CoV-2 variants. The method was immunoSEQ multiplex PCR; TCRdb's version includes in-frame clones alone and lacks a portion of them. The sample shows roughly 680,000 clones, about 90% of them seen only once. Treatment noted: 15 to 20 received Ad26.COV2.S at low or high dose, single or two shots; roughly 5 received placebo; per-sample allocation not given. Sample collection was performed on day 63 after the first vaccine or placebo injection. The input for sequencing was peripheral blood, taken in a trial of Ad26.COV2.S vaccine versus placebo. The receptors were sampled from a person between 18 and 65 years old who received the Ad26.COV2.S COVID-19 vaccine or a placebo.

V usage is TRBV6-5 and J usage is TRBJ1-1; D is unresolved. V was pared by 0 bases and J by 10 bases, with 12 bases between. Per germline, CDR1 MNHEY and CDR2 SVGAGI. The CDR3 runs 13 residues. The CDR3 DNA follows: TGTGCCAGCAGTTACTCGGCGGTAGGGTCAGCTTTCTTT. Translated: CASSYSAVGSAFF.

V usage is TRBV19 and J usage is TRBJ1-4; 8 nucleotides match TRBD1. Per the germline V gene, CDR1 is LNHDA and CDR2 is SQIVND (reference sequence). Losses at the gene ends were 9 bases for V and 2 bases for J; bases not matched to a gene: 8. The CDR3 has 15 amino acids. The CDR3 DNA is TGTGCCAGCACAGGACAGGGAGCGACTAATGAAAAACTGTTTTTT. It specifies CASTGQGATNEKLFF.

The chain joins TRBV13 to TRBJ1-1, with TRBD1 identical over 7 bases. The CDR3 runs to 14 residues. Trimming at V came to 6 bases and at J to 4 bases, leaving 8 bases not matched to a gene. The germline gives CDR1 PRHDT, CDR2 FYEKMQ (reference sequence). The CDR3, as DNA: TGTGCCAGCAGGCTAGACAGGGAGGGCACTGAAGCTTTCTTT. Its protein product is CASRLDREGTEAFF.

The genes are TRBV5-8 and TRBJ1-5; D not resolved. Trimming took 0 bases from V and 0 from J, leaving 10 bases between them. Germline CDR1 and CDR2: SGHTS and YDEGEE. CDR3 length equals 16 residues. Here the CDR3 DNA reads TGTGCCAGCAGCTTGGAAGGAACGTATAGCAATCAGCCCCAGCATTTT. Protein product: CASSLEGTYSNQPQHF. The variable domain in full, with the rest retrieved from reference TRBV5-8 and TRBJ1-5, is EAGVTQSPTHLIKTRGQQATLRCSPISGHTSVYWYQQALGLGLQFLLWYDEGEERNRGNFPPRFSGRQFPNYSSELNVNALELEDSALYLCASSLEGTYSNQPQHFGDGTRLSIL.

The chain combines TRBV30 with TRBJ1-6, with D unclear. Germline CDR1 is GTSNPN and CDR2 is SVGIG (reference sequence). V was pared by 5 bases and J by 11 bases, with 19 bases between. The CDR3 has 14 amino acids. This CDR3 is CAWVLPGSTTPLHF. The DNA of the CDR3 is TGTGCCTGGGTCCTTCCGGGATCCACGACACCCCTCCACTTT.

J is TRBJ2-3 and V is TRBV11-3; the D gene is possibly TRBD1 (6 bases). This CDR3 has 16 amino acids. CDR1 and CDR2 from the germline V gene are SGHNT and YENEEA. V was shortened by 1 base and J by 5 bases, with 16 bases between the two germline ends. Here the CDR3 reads CASSLGSGAAGDTQYF. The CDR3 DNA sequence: TGTGCCAGCAGCTTAGGTTCAGGGGCAGCTGGAGATACGCAGTATTTT.

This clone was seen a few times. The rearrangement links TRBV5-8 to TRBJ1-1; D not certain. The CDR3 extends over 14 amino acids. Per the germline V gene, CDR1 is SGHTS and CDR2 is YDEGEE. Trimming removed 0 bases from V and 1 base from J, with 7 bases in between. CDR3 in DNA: TGTGCCAGCAGCTTGGCCGCACGGAACACTGAAGCTTTCTTT. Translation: CASSLAARNTEAFF.

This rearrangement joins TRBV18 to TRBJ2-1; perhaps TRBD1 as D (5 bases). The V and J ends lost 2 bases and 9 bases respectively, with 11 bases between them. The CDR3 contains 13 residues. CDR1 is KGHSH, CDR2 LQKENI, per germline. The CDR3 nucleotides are TGTGCCAGCTCACCAAGGCCCGACAGTGAGCAGTTCTTC. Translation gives CASSPRPDSEQFF.

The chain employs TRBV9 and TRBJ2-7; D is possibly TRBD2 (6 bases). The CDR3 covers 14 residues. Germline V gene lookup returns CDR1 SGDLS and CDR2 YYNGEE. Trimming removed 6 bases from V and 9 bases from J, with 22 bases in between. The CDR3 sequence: CASTPRERARVQYF. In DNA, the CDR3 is TGTGCCAGCACCCCTAGGGAGCGGGCGCGAGTGCAGTACTTC. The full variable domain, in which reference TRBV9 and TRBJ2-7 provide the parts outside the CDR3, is DSGVTQTPKHLITATGQRVTLRCSPRSGDLSVYWYQQSLDQGLQFLIQYYNGEERAKGNILERFSAQQFPDLHSELNLSSLELGDSALYFCASTPRERARVQYFGPGTRLTVT.